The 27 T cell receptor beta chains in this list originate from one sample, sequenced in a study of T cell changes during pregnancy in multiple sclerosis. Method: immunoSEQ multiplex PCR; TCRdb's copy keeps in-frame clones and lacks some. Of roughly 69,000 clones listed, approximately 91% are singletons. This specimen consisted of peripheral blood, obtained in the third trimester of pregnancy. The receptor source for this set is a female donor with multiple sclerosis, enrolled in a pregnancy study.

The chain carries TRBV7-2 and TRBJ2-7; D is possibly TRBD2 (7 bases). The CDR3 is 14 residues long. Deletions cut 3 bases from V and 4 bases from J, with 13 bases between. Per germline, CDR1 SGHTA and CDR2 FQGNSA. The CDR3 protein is CASSFGGGDYEQYF. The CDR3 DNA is TGTGCCAGCAGCTTTGGAGGGGGGGATTACGAGCAGTACTTC.

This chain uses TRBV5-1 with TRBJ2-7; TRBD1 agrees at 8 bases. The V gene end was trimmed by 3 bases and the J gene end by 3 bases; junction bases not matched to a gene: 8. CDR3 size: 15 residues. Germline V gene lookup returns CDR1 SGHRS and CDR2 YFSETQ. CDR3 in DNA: TGCGCCAGCAGCTCCTTGGGCAGGGGGCTCTACGAGCAGTACTTC. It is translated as CASSSLGRGLYEQYF. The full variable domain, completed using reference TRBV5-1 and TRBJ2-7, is KAGVTQTPRYLIKTRGQQVTLSCSPISGHRSVSWYQQTPGQGLQFLFEYFSETQRNKGNFPGRFSGRQFSNSRSEMNVSTLELGDSALYLCASSSLGRGLYEQYFGPGTRLTVT.

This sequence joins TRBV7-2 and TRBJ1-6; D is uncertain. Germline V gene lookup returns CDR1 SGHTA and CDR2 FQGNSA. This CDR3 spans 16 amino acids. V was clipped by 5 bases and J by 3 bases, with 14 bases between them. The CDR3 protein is CASSPSPGNYNSPLHF. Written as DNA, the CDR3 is TGTGCCAGCAGCCCCTCTCCAGGCAACTATAATTCACCCCTCCACTTT.

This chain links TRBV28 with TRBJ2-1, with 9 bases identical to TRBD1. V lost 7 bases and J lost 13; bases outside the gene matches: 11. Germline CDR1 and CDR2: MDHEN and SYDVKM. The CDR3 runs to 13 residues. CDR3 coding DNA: TGTGCCAGCACCGGGACAGGGTTCTTGCCCCAGTTCTTC. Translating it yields CASTGTGFLPQFF.

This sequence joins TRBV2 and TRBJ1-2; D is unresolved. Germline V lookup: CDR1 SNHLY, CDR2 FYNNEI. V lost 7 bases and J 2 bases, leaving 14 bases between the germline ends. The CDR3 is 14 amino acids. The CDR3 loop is CASNIAGYNYGYTF. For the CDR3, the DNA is TGTGCCAGCAATATTGCGGGGTACAACTATGGCTACACCTTC.

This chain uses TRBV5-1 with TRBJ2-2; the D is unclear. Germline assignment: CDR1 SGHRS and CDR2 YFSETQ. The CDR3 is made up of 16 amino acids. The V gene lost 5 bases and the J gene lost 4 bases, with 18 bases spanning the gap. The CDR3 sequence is CASSVPALSSTGELFF. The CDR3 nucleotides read TGCGCCAGCAGTGTCCCTGCACTCTCGAGCACCGGGGAGCTGTTTTTT.

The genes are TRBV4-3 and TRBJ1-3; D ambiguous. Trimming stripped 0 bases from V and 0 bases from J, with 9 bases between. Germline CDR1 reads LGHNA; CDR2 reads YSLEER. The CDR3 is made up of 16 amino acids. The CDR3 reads CASSQDEASSGNTIYF. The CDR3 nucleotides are TGCGCCAGCAGCCAAGATGAGGCTAGCTCTGGAAACACCATATATTTT.

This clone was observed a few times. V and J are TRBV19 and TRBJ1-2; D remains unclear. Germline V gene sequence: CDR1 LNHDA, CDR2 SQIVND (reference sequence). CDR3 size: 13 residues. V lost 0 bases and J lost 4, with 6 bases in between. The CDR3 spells CASSIDIGYGYTF. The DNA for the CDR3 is TGTGCCAGTAGTATAGACATCGGCTATGGCTACACCTTC.

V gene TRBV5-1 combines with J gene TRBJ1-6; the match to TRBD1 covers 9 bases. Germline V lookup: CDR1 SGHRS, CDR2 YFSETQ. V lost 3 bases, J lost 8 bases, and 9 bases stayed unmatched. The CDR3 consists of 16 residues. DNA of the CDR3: TGCGCCAGCAGCTGGGGGACAGGGACTTTGGATTCACCCCTCCACTTT. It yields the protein CASSWGTGTLDSPLHF.

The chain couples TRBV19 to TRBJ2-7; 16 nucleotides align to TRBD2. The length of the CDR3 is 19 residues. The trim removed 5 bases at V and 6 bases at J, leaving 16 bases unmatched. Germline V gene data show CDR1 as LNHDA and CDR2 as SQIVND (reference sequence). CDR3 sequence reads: CASSPRSGLAGGRFSEQYF. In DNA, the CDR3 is TGTGCCAGTAGTCCGAGATCGGGACTAGCGGGGGGGCGGTTCAGCGAGCAGTACTTC.

DNA for the CDR3: TGTGCCAGCAGCCTACGGGACAGATACAATGAGCAGTTCTTC. Protein sequence: CASSLRDRYNEQFF. The chain uses TRBV7-2 and TRBJ2-1, with 7 nucleotides matching TRBD1. CDR1 and CDR2 (germline): SGHTA, FQGNSA. Germline trimming cut 5 bases from V and 4 bases from J; bases unmatched to any gene: 5. The CDR3 length is 14 residues.

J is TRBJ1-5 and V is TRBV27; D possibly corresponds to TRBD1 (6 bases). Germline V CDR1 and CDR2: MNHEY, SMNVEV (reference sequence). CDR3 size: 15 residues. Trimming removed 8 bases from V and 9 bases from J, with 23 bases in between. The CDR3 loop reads CASGGSGPQRRPQHF. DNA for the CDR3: TGTGCCAGCGGGGGCTCCGGGCCTCAAAGACGGCCCCAGCATTTT.

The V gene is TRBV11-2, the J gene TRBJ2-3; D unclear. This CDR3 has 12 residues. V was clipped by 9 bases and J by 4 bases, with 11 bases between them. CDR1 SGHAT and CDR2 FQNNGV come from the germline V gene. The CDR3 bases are TGTGCCAGTCGGCGGATAGCAGATACGCAGTATTTT. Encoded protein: CASRRIADTQYF.

The CDR3 here is CASTANRGPGGYTF. CDR3 DNA: TGTGCCAGCACCGCAAACAGGGGGCCCGGTGGCTACACCTTC. V is TRBV2 and J is TRBJ1-2, with TRBD1 matching 9 bases. The CDR3 totals 14 residues. Germline CDR1 reads SNHLY; CDR2 reads FYNNEI. Germline trimming cut 7 bases from V and 7 bases from J; bases unmatched to any gene: 10.

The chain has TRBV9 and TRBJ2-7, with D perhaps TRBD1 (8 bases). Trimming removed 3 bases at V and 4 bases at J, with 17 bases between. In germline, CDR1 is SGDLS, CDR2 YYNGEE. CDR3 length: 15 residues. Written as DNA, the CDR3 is TGTGCCAGCAGCGCCCTCGGGGGGACAGGTTACGAGCAGTACTTC. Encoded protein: CASSALGGTGYEQYF.

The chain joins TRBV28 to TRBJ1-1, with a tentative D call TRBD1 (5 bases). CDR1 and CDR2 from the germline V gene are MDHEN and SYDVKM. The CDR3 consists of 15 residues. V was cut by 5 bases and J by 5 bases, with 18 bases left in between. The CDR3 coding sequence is TGTGCCAGCAGTGACCGGGGGGGGGTTATGACTGAAGCTTTCTTT. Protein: CASSDRGGVMTEAFF.

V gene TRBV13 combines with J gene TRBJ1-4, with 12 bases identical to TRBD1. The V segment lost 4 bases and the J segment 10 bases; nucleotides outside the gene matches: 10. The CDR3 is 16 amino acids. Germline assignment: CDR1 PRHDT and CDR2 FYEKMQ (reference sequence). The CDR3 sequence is CASSSLRGGQGAKLFF. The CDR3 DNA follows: TGTGCCAGCAGCTCCCTCCGGGGGGGACAGGGGGCAAAACTGTTTTTT. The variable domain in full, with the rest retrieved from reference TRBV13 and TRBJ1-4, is AAGVIQSPRHLIKEKRETATLKCYPIPRHDTVYWYQQGPGQDPQFLISFYEKMQSDKGSIPDRFSAQQFSDYHSELNMSSLELGDSALYFCASSSLRGGQGAKLFFGSGTQLSVL.

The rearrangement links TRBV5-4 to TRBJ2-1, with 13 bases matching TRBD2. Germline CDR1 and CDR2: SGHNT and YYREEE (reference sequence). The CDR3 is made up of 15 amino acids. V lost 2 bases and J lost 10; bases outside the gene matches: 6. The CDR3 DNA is TGTGCCAGCAGCTTACTAGCGGGGGGGGATCTAGAGCAGTTCTTC. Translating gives CASSLLAGGDLEQFF.

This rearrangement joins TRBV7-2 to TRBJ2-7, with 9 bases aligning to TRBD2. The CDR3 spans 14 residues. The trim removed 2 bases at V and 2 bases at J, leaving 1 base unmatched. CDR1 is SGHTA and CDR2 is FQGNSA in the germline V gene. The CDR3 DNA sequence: TGTGCCAGCAGCTTAACTAGCGGGCCCTACGAGCAGTACTTC. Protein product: CASSLTSGPYEQYF.

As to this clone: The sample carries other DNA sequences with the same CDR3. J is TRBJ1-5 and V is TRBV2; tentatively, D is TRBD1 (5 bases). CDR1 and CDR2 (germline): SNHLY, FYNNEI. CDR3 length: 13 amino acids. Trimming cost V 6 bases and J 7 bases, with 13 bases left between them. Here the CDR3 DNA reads TGTGCCAGCAGGTGGGGGGAGGAACAGCCCCAGCATTTT. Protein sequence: CASRWGEEQPQHF.

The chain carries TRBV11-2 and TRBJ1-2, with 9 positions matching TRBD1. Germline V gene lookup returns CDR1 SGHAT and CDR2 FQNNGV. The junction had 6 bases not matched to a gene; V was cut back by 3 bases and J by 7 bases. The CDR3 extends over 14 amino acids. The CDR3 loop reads CASSFIQGASGYTF. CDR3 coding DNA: TGTGCCAGCAGCTTTATACAGGGGGCGTCTGGCTACACCTTC.

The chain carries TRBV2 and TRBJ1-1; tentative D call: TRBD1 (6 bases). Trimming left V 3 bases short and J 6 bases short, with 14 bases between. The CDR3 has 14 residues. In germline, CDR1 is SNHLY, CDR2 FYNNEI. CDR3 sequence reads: CASSDTRGAPEAFF. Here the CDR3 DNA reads TGTGCCAGCAGTGATACTCGGGGGGCACCTGAAGCTTTCTTT.

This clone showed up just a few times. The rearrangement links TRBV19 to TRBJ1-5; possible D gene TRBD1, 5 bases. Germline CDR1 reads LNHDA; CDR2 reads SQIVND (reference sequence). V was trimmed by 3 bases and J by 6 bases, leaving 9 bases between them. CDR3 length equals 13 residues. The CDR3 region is CASSMAGPQPQHF. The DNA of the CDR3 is TGTGCCAGTAGTATGGCGGGGCCTCAGCCCCAGCATTTT.

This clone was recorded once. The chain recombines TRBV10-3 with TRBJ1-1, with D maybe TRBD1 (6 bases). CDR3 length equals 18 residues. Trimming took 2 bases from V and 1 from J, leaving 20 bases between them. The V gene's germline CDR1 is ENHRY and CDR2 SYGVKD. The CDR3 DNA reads TGTGCCATCAGTGAGGGCATTTATGGGGGCCGCTCGAACACTGAAGCTTTCTTT. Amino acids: CAISEGIYGGRSNTEAFF.

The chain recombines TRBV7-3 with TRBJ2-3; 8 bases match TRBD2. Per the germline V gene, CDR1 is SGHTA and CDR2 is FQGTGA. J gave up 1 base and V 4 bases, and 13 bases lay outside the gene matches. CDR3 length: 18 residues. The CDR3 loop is CASSYSKSGTRGTDTQYF. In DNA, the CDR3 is TGTGCCAGCAGCTACTCAAAATCCGGGACTAGGGGCACAGATACGCAGTATTTT.

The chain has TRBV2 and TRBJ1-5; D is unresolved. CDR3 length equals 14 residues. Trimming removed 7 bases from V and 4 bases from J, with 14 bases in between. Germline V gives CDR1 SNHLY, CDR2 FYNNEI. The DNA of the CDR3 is TGTGCCAGCACTTCGACAATCCCAAATCAGCCCCAGCATTTT. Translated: CASTSTIPNQPQHF.

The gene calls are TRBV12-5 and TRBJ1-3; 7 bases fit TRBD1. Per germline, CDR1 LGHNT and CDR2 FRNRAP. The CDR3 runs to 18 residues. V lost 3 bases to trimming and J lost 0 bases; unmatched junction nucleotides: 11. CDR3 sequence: CASGLTRTGAASGNTIYF. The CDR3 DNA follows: TGTGCTAGTGGTTTAACCCGAACAGGGGCCGCCTCTGGAAACACCATATATTTT. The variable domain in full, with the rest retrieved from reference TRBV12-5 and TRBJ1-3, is DARVTQTPRHKVTEMGQEVTMRCQPILGHNTVFWYRQTMMQGLELLAYFRNRAPLDDSGMPKDRFSAEMPDATLATLKIQPSEPRDSAVYFCASGLTRTGAASGNTIYFGEGSWLTVV.